The 13 T cell receptor beta chains reported below all come from one sample, sequenced in a study of T cells in Graves' hyperthyroidism and ophthalmopathy. Amplification of TCR beta CDR3 regions was performed using RNA transcripts as template. Initially, a first-round RT-PCR of the TCR CDR3 employed the HTBI primer set. Using its own MiXCR run on the multiplex PCR reads, TCRdb lists one record per CDR3 protein. The data hold 600,000 or so distinct CDR3 sequences, with 15% to 20% observed a single time. Source material: blood. All receptors derive from a woman aged 25 to 39 with Graves' hyperthyroidism.

This clonotype has ten or more counts. The gene calls are TRBV28 and TRBJ2-7, with TRBD1 as a possible D gene (6 bases). The CDR3 is 16 amino acids. V gave up 5 bases and J gave up 2 bases, with 19 bases separating them. Looked up from germline, CDR1 is MDHEN and CDR2 is SYDVKM. This CDR3 reads CASSVAGVLEAYEQYF. The DNA for the CDR3 is TGTGCCAGCAGTGTCGCAGGGGTTCTAGAAGCCTACGAGCAGTACTTC.

This chain joins TRBV20-1 and TRBJ1-5; tentatively, D is TRBD1 (5 bases). V was trimmed by 2 bases and J by 0 bases, leaving 14 bases between them. The V gene's germline CDR1 is DFQATT and CDR2 SNEGSKA (reference sequence). This CDR3 spans 16 amino acids. The CDR3: CSARPPIDSSNQPQHF. The CDR3 DNA reads TGCAGTGCTAGACCTCCTATCGACAGTAGCAATCAGCCCCAGCATTTT.

This clonotype was seen only a few times. V is TRBV12-5 and J is TRBJ2-3; D remains ambiguous. The CDR3 has 13 residues. Germline V lookup: CDR1 LGHNT, CDR2 FRNRAP. V was pared by 3 bases and J by 6 bases, with 10 bases between. The CDR3 loop is CASGFGSADTQYF. The CDR3 DNA follows: TGTGCTAGTGGTTTCGGAAGCGCGGATACGCAGTATTTT. Full variable domain (missing parts from reference TRBV12-5 and TRBJ2-3): DARVTQTPRHKVTEMGQEVTMRCQPILGHNTVFWYRQTMMQGLELLAYFRNRAPLDDSGMPKDRFSAEMPDATLATLKIQPSEPRDSAVYFCASGFGSADTQYFGPGTRLTVL.

This clonotype was seen only a few times. The J gene is TRBJ2-1, the V gene TRBV7-2; TRBD2 is a possible D gene (6 bases). The CDR3 contains 11 residues. The V gene's germline CDR1 is SGHTA and CDR2 FQGNSA. The germline V and J ends were trimmed by 8 bases and 10 bases, with 12 bases remaining between them. The chain's CDR3 is CASQRLGEQFF. CDR3 in DNA: TGTGCCAGCCAAAGACTAGGCGAGCAGTTCTTC.

This clonotype turned up a few times. The rearrangement links TRBV4-3 to TRBJ1-4; D uncertain. This CDR3 has 15 amino acids. Germline lookup yields CDR1 LGHNA and CDR2 YSLEER. The V gene lost 0 bases and the J gene lost 8 bases, with 13 bases spanning the gap. The CDR3 sequence is CASSQDFEVGEKLFF. As DNA, the CDR3 is TGCGCCAGCAGCCAAGATTTCGAGGTTGGAGAAAAACTGTTTTTT.

The V call is TRBV29-1, the J call TRBJ2-5; 13 positions match TRBD2. V was clipped by 8 bases and J by 14 bases; unmatched bases: 8. The germline V gene has CDR1 SQVTM and CDR2 ANQGSEA. The CDR3 covers 11 residues. The CDR3 here is CSIRTSGSEYF. In DNA, the CDR3 is TGCAGCATTCGGACTAGCGGGAGTGAATACTTC.

This clonotype appeared many times. The rearrangement joins TRBV6-1 to TRBJ2-1; 9 nucleotides line up with TRBD1. The CDR3 is made up of 15 amino acids. The trim removed 5 bases at V and 3 bases at J, leaving 5 bases unmatched. CDR1 is MNHNS, CDR2 SASEGT, per germline. In DNA, the CDR3 is TGTGCCAGCAGTCCGGGACAGGGTTTCTACAATGAGCAGTTCTTC. It specifies CASSPGQGFYNEQFF.

This clonotype appeared many times. The genes are TRBV6-1 and TRBJ1-2; D gene unclear. The germline V gene has CDR1 MNHNS and CDR2 SASEGT. Trimming cost V 4 bases and J 3 bases, with 12 bases left between them. This CDR3 contains 14 residues. The DNA of the CDR3 is TGTGCCAGCAGTGCCGTCTCCCAGGACTATGGCTACACCTTC. As protein: CASSAVSQDYGYTF.

This clonotype was seen more than once but under ten times. This rearrangement joins TRBV29-1 to TRBJ2-1; perhaps TRBD2 as D (6 bases). The CDR3 covers 13 residues. Trimming pared 3 bases from V and 4 bases from J, leaving 10 bases between. The germline V gene has CDR1 SQVTM and CDR2 ANQGSEA. The CDR3 loop reads CSVEKGGYNEQFF. In nucleotides, the CDR3 is TGCAGCGTTGAGAAGGGAGGATACAATGAGCAGTTCTTC.

This clonotype appeared many times. This chain links TRBV27 with TRBJ1-1; 9 bases are shared with TRBD1. From germline, CDR1 is MNHEY and CDR2 SMNVEV (reference sequence). CDR3 size: 16 residues. Germline trimming cut 5 bases from V and 6 bases from J; bases unmatched to any gene: 13. DNA for the CDR3: TGTGCCAGCAGTCCCTGGACAGGGGATGGGGCGGCTGAAGCTTTCTTT. Protein product: CASSPWTGDGAAEAFF.

This clonotype showed up many times. The chain combines TRBV27 with TRBJ2-7, with 8 bases identical to TRBD1. There are 15 residues in the CDR3. V lost 3 bases, J lost 0 bases, and 4 bases stayed unmatched. Germline V CDR1 and CDR2: MNHEY, SMNVEV (reference sequence). CDR3 in DNA: TGTGCCAGCAGTTTTGGACAGGGTCTCTCCTACGAGCAGTACTTC. This encodes CASSFGQGLSYEQYF.

Many counts were recorded for this clonotype. The chain carries TRBV30 and TRBJ1-2; D unresolved. V was shortened by 2 bases and J by 0 bases, with 10 bases between the two germline ends. The CDR3 loop spans 14 amino acids. The germline CDR1 and CDR2 sequences are GTSNPN and SVGIG (reference sequence). In DNA, the CDR3 is TGTGCCTGGAGTCCCGGGCAGACTAACTATGGCTACACCTTC. Amino acid sequence: CAWSPGQTNYGYTF. The full variable domain, with the rest looked up from reference TRBV30 and TRBJ1-2, is SQTIHQWPATLVQPVGSPLSLECTVEGTSNPNLYWYRQAAGRGLQLLFYSVGIGQISSEVPQNLSASRPQDRQFILSSKKLLLSDSGFYLCAWSPGQTNYGYTFGSGTRLTVV.

The J gene is TRBJ2-2, the V gene TRBV7-9; 11 nucleotides agree with TRBD2. V lost 5 bases, J lost 0 bases, and 5 bases stayed unmatched. In germline, CDR1 is SEHNR, CDR2 FQNEAQ (reference sequence). The CDR3 totals 17 residues. The CDR3 here is CASSLGTSGTNTGELFF. The CDR3 bases are TGTGCCAGCAGCCTCGGGACTAGCGGTACGAACACCGGGGAGCTGTTTTTT.